The 10 T cell receptor beta chains below all came from one sample that was sequenced in a study of PD-1 blockade in mismatch repair-deficient tumors. Clones were read by immunoSEQ multiplex PCR, and TCRdb kept only the in-frame ones, dropping some. The data show 13,000 to 15,000 clones, with around 80% seen just once and more than 1.5% held by the top ten. The specimen comprised PBMCs, sampled approximately 14 weeks after starting pembrolizumab. Receptor source: an adult with mismatch repair-deficient cancer.

The chain is built from TRBV10-3 and TRBJ2-2; 7 nucleotides match TRBD2. The CDR3 spans 16 residues. Germline trimming cut 5 bases from V and 0 bases from J; bases unmatched to any gene: 6. Germline V gives CDR1 ENHRY, CDR2 SYGVKD. The CDR3 loop is CAISHPGLTNTGELFF. CDR3 nucleotide sequence: TGTGCCATCAGTCACCCGGGACTAACGAACACCGGGGAGCTGTTTTTT.

This clone turned up a few times. The CDR3 coding sequence is TGTGCCAGCAGTCCAGGGGGCGGAAGCTCCTACGAGCAGTACTTC. Protein: CASSPGGGSSYEQYF. This chain joins TRBV7-9 and TRBJ2-7, with 8 positions matching TRBD1. The CDR3 has 15 amino acids. The V and J ends lost 6 bases and 0 bases, in that order; junction bases with no gene match: 7. Germline lookup yields CDR1 SEHNR and CDR2 FQNEAQ (reference sequence).

The chain couples TRBV14 to TRBJ1-1; the D is unclear. There are 15 residues in the CDR3. Germline loops: CDR1 SGHDN, CDR2 FVKESK. Between the trimmed V and J ends, which lost 0 bases and 1 base, there was a span of 9 bases. CDR3 DNA: TGTGCCAGCAGCCAAGAAATCGGTTCGAACACTGAAGCTTTCTTT. Protein: CASSQEIGSNTEAFF.

The CDR3 is CASSGLRHPRNTEAFF. The CDR3 nucleotides are TGTGCCAGCAGTGGCCTAAGACACCCGAGGAACACTGAAGCTTTCTTT. The gene calls are TRBV2 and TRBJ1-1; D gene ambiguous. The germline V gene encodes CDR1 SNHLY and CDR2 FYNNEI. The ends were cut back, 4 bases at V and 1 base at J, with 16 bases in the middle. This CDR3 spans 16 amino acids.

The chain combines TRBV6-1 with TRBJ1-6; D is ambiguous. Trimming removed 9 bases from V and 4 bases from J, with 10 bases in between. The CDR3 consists of 13 residues. Germline lookup yields CDR1 MNHNS and CDR2 SASEGT. Here the CDR3 DNA reads TGTGCCAGTCTGGGCGTTTATAATTCACCCCTCCACTTT. It encodes CASLGVYNSPLHF.

The genes are TRBV28 and TRBJ1-5, with a weak D call TRBD1 (5 bases). V gave up 10 bases and J gave up 7 bases, with 23 bases separating them. Germline V gene data show CDR1 as MDHEN and CDR2 as SYDVKM. CDR3 size: 15 residues. CDR3 bases: TGTGCCACCATCCCCTTGGGGCAGTTAATACAGCCCCAGCATTTT. Amino acids: CATIPLGQLIQPQHF. Supplemented by reference TRBV28 and TRBJ1-5, the full variable domain reads DVKVTQSSRYLVKRTGEKVFLECVQDMDHENMFWYRQDPGLGLRLIYFSYDVKMKEKGDIPEGYSVSREKKERFSLILESASTNQTSMYLCATIPLGQLIQPQHFGDGTRLSIL.

This clone was observed a few times. CDR3 protein: CASSKMGPNYGYTF. The CDR3 bases are TGTGCCAGCAGCAAGATGGGCCCCAACTATGGCTACACCTTC. V and J are TRBV14 and TRBJ1-2; D not resolved. This CDR3 is 14 amino acids long. Deletions cut 5 bases from V and 2 bases from J, with 12 bases between. Per germline, CDR1 SGHDN and CDR2 FVKESK.

This clone was seen a handful of times. The chain carries TRBV5-1 and TRBJ2-7, with 8 bases lining up with TRBD1. CDR3 length: 14 amino acids. The V segment lost 3 bases and the J segment 1 base; nucleotides outside the gene matches: 3. The germline V gene has CDR1 SGHRS and CDR2 YFSETQ. The CDR3 here is CASSSGQVSYEQYF. The CDR3 DNA follows: TGCGCCAGCAGCTCGGGACAGGTTTCCTACGAGCAGTACTTC. Supplemented by reference TRBV5-1 and TRBJ2-7, the full variable domain reads KAGVTQTPRYLIKTRGQQVTLSCSPISGHRSVSWYQQTPGQGLQFLFEYFSETQRNKGNFPGRFSGRQFSNSRSEMNVSTLELGDSALYLCASSSGQVSYEQYFGPGTRLTVT.

The chain recombines TRBV5-3 with TRBJ2-7; D perhaps matches TRBD2 (6 bases). TRBV5-3 is an open reading frame whose function is uncertain. CDR3 length: 14 residues. V was pared by 5 bases and J by 6 bases, with 18 bases between. The CDR3 spells CARSSGGRRREQYF. In DNA form, the CDR3 reads TGTGCCAGAAGTTCCGGGGGAAGGAGGCGCGAGCAGTACTTC.

With regard to this clone: Other nucleotide sequences from this sample produce the same CDR3. The genes are TRBV27 and TRBJ2-7; 8 positions match TRBD2. This CDR3 contains 14 residues. The V segment lost 5 bases and the J segment 2 bases; nucleotides outside the gene matches: 5. Germline CDR1 is MNHEY and CDR2 is SMNVEV (reference sequence). The CDR3 DNA reads TGTGCCAGCAGTCCGAGCGGGAGTCCCTACGAGCAGTACTTC. It codes for CASSPSGSPYEQYF.